The rows below give T cell receptor beta chains drawn from one sample of a study of T-cell memory formation after mild COVID-19. TCRdb called the 5' RACE reads again in MiXCR, with one record for every CDR3 protein. The profile shows a few hundred thousand distinct CDR3 sequences, about 16% of them singletons. Material for sequencing was PBMCs or a T cell subset sorted from them (not recorded which). The receptors derive from a man between 18 and 35 years old who had mild COVID-19 (a few samples of this study predate the infection). Cell type and time point are not known. The CDR3 runs from the conserved cysteine through the conserved F or W. A D gene is named only where the DNA matches it firmly. The size entry is marked missing in some rows and otherwise reads once, few, many or a size class.

V,J,size,D,CDR3,DNA
TRBV24-1,TRBJ1-1,.,TRBD1,CATGQGAEAFF,TGTGCCACCGGACAGGGGGCTGAAGCTTTCTTT
TRBV18,TRBJ2-6,few,TRBD2,CASSGGTHSGANVLTF,TGTGCCAGCTCCGGGGGGACCCACTCTGGGGCCAACGTCCTGACTTTC
TRBV27,TRBJ2-7,many,.,CASSLGGSYEQYF,TGTGCCAGCAGCTTGGGAGGCTCCTACGAGCAGTACTTC
TRBV12-3/TRBV12-4,TRBJ1-1,few,.,CASSPDSSEAFF,TGTGCCAGCAGTCCGGACAGCTCAGAAGCTTTCTTT
TRBV11-1,TRBJ1-1,few,TRBD1,CASKTGPMNTEAFF,TGTGCCAGCAAGACAGGGCCGATGAACACTGAAGCTTTCTTT
TRBV7-2,TRBJ1-1,.,TRBD1,CASSLGAGGGYTEAFF,TGTGCCAGCAGCTTAGGCGCAGGGGGAGGGTACACTGAAGCTTTCTTT
TRBV4-3,TRBJ2-1,few,.,CASSQLSGDVNEQFF,TGCGCCAGCAGCCAACTCTCAGGGGACGTGAATGAGCAGTTCTTC
TRBV7-2,TRBJ2-7,few,TRBD1,CASSLDLGQGSYEQYF,TGTGCCAGCAGCTTAGATTTGGGACAGGGGTCCTACGAGCAGTACTTC
TRBV5-1,TRBJ2-5,few,.,CASSLSSGTQETQYF,TGCGCCAGCAGCTTGTCAAGTGGAACACAAGAGACCCAGTACTTC
TRBV6-5,TRBJ2-7,few,.,CASRAGLSYEQYF,TGTGCCAGCAGGGCGGGCCTCTCCTACGAGCAGTACTTC
TRBV6-6,TRBJ2-5,few,.,CASSWGTKETQYF,TGTGCCAGCAGTTGGGGGACCAAAGAGACCCAGTACTTC
TRBV20-1,TRBJ2-5,few,.,CSAPKSGVGETQYF,TGCAGTGCTCCGAAGTCGGGGGTCGGAGAGACCCAGTACTTC
TRBV25-1,TRBJ2-3,.,TRBD1,CASSSWTGGSTDTQYF,TGTGCCAGCAGTTCTTGGACAGGAGGCAGCACAGATACGCAGTATTTT
TRBV7-2,TRBJ1-1,.,TRBD1,CASSLGRQGPTEAFF,TGTGCCAGCAGCTTAGGGCGACAGGGGCCCACTGAAGCTTTCTTT
TRBV10-3,TRBJ1-5,few,TRBD1,CATAGQTNQPQHF,TGTGCCACGGCGGGACAGACCAATCAGCCCCAGCATTTT
TRBV29-1,TRBJ2-3,few,.,CSTQGRFTDTQYF,TGCAGCACACAGGGGAGGTTCACAGATACGCAGTATTTT
TRBV29-1,TRBJ1-3,few,.,CSVEARLGDTIYF,TGCAGCGTTGAAGCTCGCCTCGGGGACACCATATATTTT
TRBV12-5,TRBJ1-4,.,.,CASGLVPAEKLFF,TGTGCTAGTGGTTTGGTACCCGCCGAAAAACTGTTTTTT
TRBV7-9,TRBJ2-3,.,TRBD1,CAGGTGGSDTQYF,TGTGCCGGTGGGACAGGGGGCTCAGATACGCAGTATTTT
TRBV20-1,TRBJ2-1,few,.,CSAQALLGEQFF,TGCAGTGCTCAGGCGTTGCTGGGTGAGCAGTTCTTC
TRBV7-2,TRBJ2-3,few,TRBD2,CASSMGLAGADTQYF,TGTGCCAGCAGCATGGGACTAGCGGGGGCCGATACGCAGTATTTT
TRBV6-5,TRBJ1-1,few,.,CASSRQSNTEAFF,TGTGCCAGCAGTCGTCAGTCTAACACTGAAGCTTTCTTT
TRBV5-1,TRBJ2-5,.,.,CASSLVFGQETQYF,TGCGCCAGCAGCTTGGTTTTTGGTCAAGAGACCCAGTACTTC
TRBV4-3,TRBJ2-3,many,.,CASSQDSGSYTDTQYF,TGCGCCAGCAGCCAAGATAGCGGTTCCTACACAGATACGCAGTATTTT
TRBV7-9,TRBJ2-1,few,.,CASRSWDRFHEQFF,TGTGCCAGCAGATCATGGGACCGCTTCCATGAGCAGTTCTTC
TRBV5-4,TRBJ2-5,many,.,CASSSKQGGETQYF,TGTGCCAGCAGCTCAAAACAGGGTGGTGAGACCCAGTACTTC
TRBV9,TRBJ2-4,few,.,CASGKGQGESIQYF,TGTGCCAGCGGGAAAGGGCAGGGAGAGAGCATTCAGTACTTC
TRBV28,TRBJ1-5,many,.,CASSAEVDQPQHF,TGTGCCAGCAGCGCGGAAGTGGATCAGCCCCAGCATTTT
TRBV2,TRBJ2-5,.,.,CAEGNGRETQYF,TGTGCCGAAGGAAACGGGCGGGAGACCCAGTACTTC
TRBV5-6,TRBJ2-5,few,.,CASSFGARETQYF,TGTGCCAGCAGCTTTGGGGCTCGGGAGACCCAGTACTTC
TRBV7-9,TRBJ1-2,few,.,CASSGTSYGYTF,TGTGCCAGCAGCGGAACAAGCTATGGCTACACCTTC
TRBV4-1,TRBJ2-7,few,.,CASSQSTRYEQYF,TGCGCCAGCAGCCAATCCACACGCTACGAGCAGTACTTC
TRBV6-4,TRBJ2-2,few,TRBD2,CASSLADTGELFF,TGTGCCAGCTCACTAGCGGACACCGGGGAGCTGTTTTTT
TRBV29-1,TRBJ1-2,.,TRBD1,CSAQKSGGRVGYTF,TGCAGCGCGCAGAAGTCAGGGGGCAGAGTGGGCTACACCTTC
TRBV12-3/TRBV12-4,TRBJ2-5,.,.,CASSFYGTAQETQYF,TGTGCCAGCAGTTTCTACGGGACGGCCCAAGAGACCCAGTACTTC
TRBV6-5,TRBJ2-3,few,.,CASSSTVPRDTQYF,TGTGCCAGCAGTTCGACAGTTCCCCGGGATACGCAGTATTTT
TRBV7-3,TRBJ2-3,few,.,CASSQLPESTDTQYF,TGTGCCAGCAGCCAGCTACCCGAAAGCACAGATACGCAGTATTTT
TRBV6-6,TRBJ2-5,few,TRBD1,CVLGQSLGETQYF,TGTGTGCTGGGACAGTCTCTGGGGGAGACCCAGTACTTC
TRBV20-1,TRBJ2-2,.,.,CSAKNPLNTGELFF,TGCAGTGCCAAAAACCCCCTAAACACCGGGGAGCTGTTTTTT
TRBV5-1,TRBJ1-4,.,.,CASSRDTATNGKLFF,TGCGCCAGCAGCCGGGACACTGCAACTAATGGAAAACTGTTTTTT
TRBV2,TRBJ2-1,.,TRBD1,CASSILSGTGGNEQFF,TGTGCCAGCAGCATATTATCCGGGACAGGGGGCAATGAGCAGTTCTTC
TRBV7-2,TRBJ1-2,.,.,CASSLALRGNNYGYTF,TGTGCCAGCAGCTTAGCCCTCCGGGGTAATAACTATGGCTACACCTTC
TRBV6-2/TRBV6-3,TRBJ2-1,many,TRBD2,CASSQAGAAFF,TGTGCCAGCAGTCAAGCGGGGGCGGCGTTCTTC
TRBV7-9,TRBJ2-3,.,TRBD2,CASRLLAGATDTQYF,TGTGCCAGCCGCCTGTTAGCGGGGGCCACAGATACGCAGTATTTT
TRBV24-1,TRBJ2-3,.,TRBD2,CATSDLKRGGDDMQYF,TGTGCCACCAGTGATTTAAAGCGGGGGGGAGATGATATGCAGTATTTT
TRBV5-1,TRBJ2-5,few,TRBD2,CASSLAGLAGGQETQYF,TGCGCCAGCAGCTTGGCCGGACTAGCGGGGGGGCAAGAGACCCAGTACTTC
TRBV5-6,TRBJ1-4,few,TRBD1,CASSLFQGGEKLFF,TGTGCCAGCAGCTTGTTTCAGGGGGGTGAAAAACTGTTTTTT
TRBV10-2,TRBJ2-7,few,.,CASNAGAYEQYF,TGCGCCAGCAACGCCGGGGCCTACGAGCAGTACTTC
TRBV11-2,TRBJ2-7,.,TRBD1,CASSVDRGDYEQYF,TGTGCCAGCAGCGTAGACAGGGGAGACTACGAGCAGTACTTC
TRBV7-9,TRBJ1-4,.,.,CASSPDRGLFF,TGTGCCAGCAGTCCCGACCGCGGACTGTTTTTT
TRBV24-1,TRBJ1-1,.,.,CATSDPDGGRIGTEAFF,TGTGCCACCAGTGATCCGGATGGCGGTAGAATCGGGACTGAAGCTTTCTTT
TRBV7-2,TRBJ1-5,few,.,CASSRWLGQPQHF,TGTGCCAGCAGCCGTTGGCTTGGGCAGCCCCAGCATTTT
TRBV7-8,TRBJ2-1,once,.,CASSLARAGRDEQFF,TGTGCCAGCAGCTTAGCGCGGGCCGGTAGGGATGAGCAGTTCTTC